The entry below gives a single T cell receptor beta chain sequence along with its context. Per germline, CDR1 SEHNR and CDR2 FQNEAQ (reference sequence). The length of the CDR3 is 16 residues. V lost 0 bases to trimming and J lost 5 bases; unmatched junction nucleotides: 9. These data belong to a study of shared T cell receptors in the human thymus. TCRdb keeps only in-frame clones here, not all; method: immunoSEQ multiplex PCR. Among about 610,000 clones listed, around 87% were seen once. These data were likewise used in another study, on human thymus T cells. That work states: Infants, healthy and Finnish, who were having corrective surgery for congenital heart defects served as donors. Corrective cardiac operations yielded the resected thymus tissue. In thymic and blood repertoires alike, V and J usage looked biased.

The sequence was collected from a boy younger than two with a congenital heart defect. Material: thymocytes. The gene calls are TRBV7-9 and TRBJ1-1; 7 nucleotides agree with TRBD1. CDR3: CASSLALTGNSTEAFF. CDR3 nucleotides: TGTGCCAGCAGCTTAGCGTTGACAGGGAACTCAACTGAAGCTTTCTTT.